This T cell receptor beta chain was documented in a study of blood T cells in healthy people across ages. Study-level background: Template switching captured about one barcoded beta molecule per two T cells.

Then a second PCR, running roughly 6 to 12 cycles, was carried out with a sample-barcoded 5' primer and a J-beta primer mix. TCRdb passed the 5' RACE reads through MiXCR, listing each CDR3 protein once. The sample lists roughly 1,300,000 distinct CDR3 sequences, approximately 60% seen once, with roughly 7% in the top ten. This CDR3 has 17 amino acids. Trimming took 5 bases from V and 3 from J, leaving 20 bases between them. Study results and limitations: The unsorted PBMCs prevented any conclusive comparison of naive versus antigen-experienced cells. Diversity figures derived from one million T cells were judged to underestimate the true value.

This clonotype was counted a few times. As yet, its antigen is unknown. The chain recombines TRBV12-3 or TRBV12-4 with TRBJ2-1, with D perhaps matching TRBD2 (6 bases). The receptor was derived from a man aged 18 to 29 in good health. Source material: blood. CDR3 sequence reads: CASSPRGGAKNYNEQFF. The DNA for the CDR3 is TGTGCCAGCAGTCCAAGGGGAGGTGCTAAGAACTACAATGAGCAGTTCTTC.